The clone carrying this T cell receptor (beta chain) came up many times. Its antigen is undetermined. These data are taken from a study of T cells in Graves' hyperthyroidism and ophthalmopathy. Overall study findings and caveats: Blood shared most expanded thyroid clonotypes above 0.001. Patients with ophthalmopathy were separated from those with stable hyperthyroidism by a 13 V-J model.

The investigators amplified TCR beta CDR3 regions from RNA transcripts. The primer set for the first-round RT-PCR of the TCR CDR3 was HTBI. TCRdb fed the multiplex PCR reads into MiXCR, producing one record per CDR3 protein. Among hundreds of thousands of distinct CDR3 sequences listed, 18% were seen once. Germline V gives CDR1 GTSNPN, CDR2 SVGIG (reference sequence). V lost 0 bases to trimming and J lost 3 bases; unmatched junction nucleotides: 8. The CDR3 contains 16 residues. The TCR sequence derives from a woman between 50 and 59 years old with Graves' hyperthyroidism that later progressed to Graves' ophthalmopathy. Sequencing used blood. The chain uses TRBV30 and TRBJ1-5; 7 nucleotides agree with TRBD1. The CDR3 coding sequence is TGTGCCTGGAGTGTTCCGACAGGGTTGGTCAATCAGCCCCAGCATTTT. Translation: CAWSVPTGLVNQPQHF.